Listed below are T cell receptor beta chains from one sample, sequenced in a study of CD8 T cells in ankylosing spondylitis. TCRdb independently ran MiXCR on the 5' RACE reads; one entry per CDR3 protein. The sample comprises roughly 400,000 distinct CDR3 sequences, about a fifth of which are singletons, and about a sixth rests with the top ten. What was sequenced was blood, either unsorted or a sorted T cell fraction (not recorded which). The receptor set was obtained from a male donor with ankylosing spondylitis. The conserved cysteine and the conserved F or W are not part of the CDR3 here. The order of the fields is J gene, V gene, CDR3 protein.

>TRBJ2-7|TRBV29-1
SVEPSGSNEQY
>TRBJ2-1|TRBV11-3
ASSLTGVVYNEQF
>TRBJ1-6|TRBV29-1
SVQGDRSSPLH
>TRBJ2-7|TRBV20-1
SVQTSGGSYEQY
>TRBJ2-3|TRBV5-1
ASSLVLDGSTDTQY
>TRBJ1-2|TRBV7-8
ASTFTGGDGYT
>TRBJ2-1|TRBV7-2
ASSLNFRFPRF
>TRBJ2-6|TRBV7-9
ASSSGLAWGANVLT
>TRBJ1-2|TRBV5-1
ASSERPGEGGYT
>TRBJ1-2|TRBV20-1
SARKSLSYGYT
>TRBJ1-2|TRBV9
ASSPSLGKSYT
>TRBJ2-1|TRBV18
ASSPTSGRAGEQF